The rows below give T cell receptor beta chains drawn from one sample of a study of blood T cell repertoires in COVID-19. Sequenced by immunoSEQ multiplex PCR; TCRdb stores in-frame clones only, minus some. The sample consists of some 250,000 clones, about 88% of them appearing once. The sample comprised peripheral blood. These receptors were collected from a man aged 25 to 45 with active or convalescent COVID-19. Both conserved end residues are part of each CDR3. Fields, in order: CDR3 DNA, CDR3 protein, D gene, clone size, CDR3 length, J gene, V gene. The D gene is left open where the match is weak. Clone size is not always given. Where it is, it says once, few, many or a class for expanded clones.

TGTGCCAGCAGCCAAGGTGGGAGGGTAGGATCACCCCTCCACTTT | CASSQGGRVGSPLHF | . | . | 15 | TRBJ1-6 | TRBV11-2
TGTGCCAGCGGTCAGTACACAGATACGCAGTATTTT | CASGQYTDTQYF | . | . | 12 | TRBJ2-3 | TRBV27
TGTGCCAGCAGTGACAAATATGGGGACAGGGGAAACATTCAGTACTTC | CASSDKYGDRGNIQYF | TRBD1 | once | 16 | TRBJ2-4 | TRBV3-1/TRBV3-2
TGCGCCAGCAGCTTGGGGGACAGGGACACCGGGGAGCTGTTTTTT | CASSLGDRDTGELFF | TRBD1 | . | 15 | TRBJ2-2 | TRBV5-1
TGTGCCAGCAGCTTAGGGAGCAGTGAAAACATTCAGTACTTC | CASSLGSSENIQYF | . | . | 14 | TRBJ2-4 | TRBV7-2
TGTGCCAGCAGTTCAACAGGCGGTAGCAATCAGCCCCAGCATTTT | CASSSTGGSNQPQHF | . | . | 15 | TRBJ1-5 | TRBV25-1
TGTGCCAGCAGCCGCCTATTGACTAGCGGGGGGGCCATCCCCTACGAGCAGTACTTC | CASSRLLTSGGAIPYEQYF | TRBD2 | . | 19 | TRBJ2-7 | TRBV3-1/TRBV3-2
TGTGCCAGCAGTCGAGGGGAGGGGGACACTGAAGCTTTCTTT | CASSRGEGDTEAFF | . | . | 14 | TRBJ1-1 | TRBV27
TGTGCCAGCAGCTTCGGGTCAATGAACACTGAAGCTTTCTTT | CASSFGSMNTEAFF | . | . | 14 | TRBJ1-1 | TRBV7-8
TGCGCCAGCAGCCCTCAAGCAGGGGGAGGCACCGGGGAGCTGTTTTTT | CASSPQAGGGTGELFF | . | . | 16 | TRBJ2-2 | TRBV5-1
TGTGCCAGCAGTGAATACGGGACTTACAATCAGCCCCAGCATTTT | CASSEYGTYNQPQHF | . | . | 15 | TRBJ1-5 | TRBV2
TGCGCCAGCAGCGGCTGGACAGGGGGGAACACTGAAGCTTTCTTT | CASSGWTGGNTEAFF | TRBD1 | . | 15 | TRBJ1-1 | TRBV5-1
TGTGCCAGTACTAAGACAGGGGGCTACCTGAACACTGAAGCTTTCTTT | CASTKTGGYLNTEAFF | TRBD1 | . | 16 | TRBJ1-1 | TRBV19
TGTGCCAGCAGCCAAGGCCCCCAGGCCGGAAACACCATATATTTT | CASSQGPQAGNTIYF | . | . | 15 | TRBJ1-3 | TRBV7-2
TGTGCCAGTAATTGGGCAGGGGGCGCGAACACTGAAGCTTTCTTT | CASNWAGGANTEAFF | TRBD1 | . | 15 | TRBJ1-1 | TRBV19
TGTGCCAGCAGCTGGGGGCTGTCCCCGGTTACTTCTAGGGATGGCTACACCTTC | CASSWGLSPVTSRDGYTF | . | . | 18 | TRBJ1-2 | TRBV5-6
TGTGCCAGCAGAGAGGGACAGAACTACGAGCAGTACTTC | CASREGQNYEQYF | TRBD1 | . | 13 | TRBJ2-7 | TRBV5-4
TGTGCCAGCAGCGTGAAAAGGACAGGGGGCGAAACTGAAGCTTTCTTT | CASSVKRTGGETEAFF | TRBD1 | . | 16 | TRBJ1-1 | TRBV9
TGTGCCAGCAGTGCTTACGGGACAGGGGGTGAAGCTTTCTTT | CASSAYGTGGEAFF | TRBD1 | . | 14 | TRBJ1-1 | TRBV2
TGTGCCAGCAGTCGAACCGGGAGTGGGAATCAGCCCCAGCATTTT | CASSRTGSGNQPQHF | . | . | 15 | TRBJ1-5 | TRBV6-5
TGTGCCAGCAGTGCGTCCCGGGACAGGGGCTATGGCTACACCTTC | CASSASRDRGYGYTF | TRBD1 | . | 15 | TRBJ1-2 | TRBV2
TGTGCCAGCAGCTTCTCCGGGGGGGCGACCTACGAGCAGTACTTC | CASSFSGGATYEQYF | TRBD2 | . | 15 | TRBJ2-7 | TRBV7-2
TGTGCCAGCAGTTACGCAGGGGGTGAGTACACTGAAGCTTTCTTT | CASSYAGGEYTEAFF | TRBD1 | . | 15 | TRBJ1-1 | TRBV6-6
TGTGCCAGCAGCCCCCGGTACAGGGGAGGAAGCTATGGCTACACCTTC | CASSPRYRGGSYGYTF | TRBD1 | . | 16 | TRBJ1-2 | TRBV27
TGTGCCTGGAGTTCGACGGGCGAGCAGTACTTC | CAWSSTGEQYF | . | . | 11 | TRBJ2-7 | TRBV30
TGTGCCAGCAGACCAGAGCCTGACAGGGGGCTTGAGCAGTTCTTC | CASRPEPDRGLEQFF | TRBD1 | . | 15 | TRBJ2-1 | TRBV5-4
TGTGCCAGCAGTTACATTGGACAGCAAAGTGCGCCCCAGCATTTT | CASSYIGQQSAPQHF | . | . | 15 | TRBJ1-5 | TRBV6-2/TRBV6-3
TGTGCCATTCCGTCTCCAAGCAACATTCAGTACTTC | CAIPSPSNIQYF | . | . | 12 | TRBJ2-4 | TRBV10-3
TGCGCCAGCAGCCATAAAACGGGGGGGCCCGGGAATGAGCAGTTCTTC | CASSHKTGGPGNEQFF | TRBD2 | . | 16 | TRBJ2-1 | TRBV4-1
TGTGCCAGCAGCTTTTCGGGGGGGCTCGGTGAGCAGTTCTTC | CASSFSGGLGEQFF | TRBD2 | . | 14 | TRBJ2-1 | TRBV5-5
TGCGCCAGCAGCTCCGGGACTAGCGGGACAACTAGCACAGATACGCAGTATTTT | CASSSGTSGTTSTDTQYF | TRBD2 | . | 18 | TRBJ2-3 | TRBV5-1
TGTGCCAGTCAAGCTTTGACAGGGGACGGTCAGCCCCAGCATTTT | CASQALTGDGQPQHF | TRBD1 | . | 15 | TRBJ1-5 | TRBV6-5
TGCGCCAGCAGCCCAGGACTAGCGGGGGCCAATGAGCAGTTCTTC | CASSPGLAGANEQFF | TRBD2 | . | 15 | TRBJ2-1 | TRBV4-1
TGTGCCAGCAGTTTCCTCGAACAGTACAATCAGCCCCAGCATTTT | CASSFLEQYNQPQHF | . | . | 15 | TRBJ1-5 | TRBV6-2/TRBV6-3
TGTGCCATCAGTGAGGGGGGGTCCGGGGAGCTGTTTTTT | CAISEGGSGELFF | . | . | 13 | TRBJ2-2 | TRBV10-3
TGTGCCAGCAGCGTAGACCCGACAGGACCCTACGAGCAGTACTTC | CASSVDPTGPYEQYF | . | . | 15 | TRBJ2-7 | TRBV9
TGCGCCAGCAGCTTGTCGGGACAGACCCGTATAAACGAGCAGTTCTTC | CASSLSGQTRINEQFF | TRBD1 | . | 16 | TRBJ2-1 | TRBV5-1
TGTGCCAGCAGTTACATCGACATGAAAAACACCGGGGAGCTGTTTTTT | CASSYIDMKNTGELFF | . | . | 16 | TRBJ2-2 | TRBV6-9
TGTGCCAGCAGCCAAGCCACGGGGAACACCGGGGAGCTGTTTTTT | CASSQATGNTGELFF | . | . | 15 | TRBJ2-2 | TRBV4-2
TGTGCCAGCAGCCCCTGGACAGAGAACACTGAAGCTTTCTTT | CASSPWTENTEAFF | . | . | 14 | TRBJ1-1 | TRBV7-6
TGTGCCAGTAGGGACAGGGCTATTGCAACTAATGAAAAACTGTTTTTT | CASRDRAIATNEKLFF | TRBD1 | . | 16 | TRBJ1-4 | TRBV19
TGCGCCAGCAGCCAAGAGGGGCAGGGGGCGCAGGCTTTCTTT | CASSQEGQGAQAFF | TRBD1 | . | 14 | TRBJ1-1 | TRBV4-3
TGTGCCAGCAGTCGTCCGGGGGGGCCTGCAGATACGCAGTATTTT | CASSRPGGPADTQYF | TRBD2 | . | 15 | TRBJ2-3 | TRBV25-1
TGTGCCACGTTTTGGGTAGCCGTCACCGGGGAGCTGTTTTTT | CATFWVAVTGELFF | . | . | 14 | TRBJ2-2 | TRBV24-1
TGTGCCAGCCTTGGTCGAGGGAACTATGGCTACACCTTC | CASLGRGNYGYTF | . | once | 13 | TRBJ1-2 | TRBV21-1
TGTGCCAGCAGTGGAGGGCTAGCGGGGGTCCAGACCCAGTACTTC | CASSGGLAGVQTQYF | TRBD2 | . | 15 | TRBJ2-5 | TRBV2
TGCGCCAGCAGCCGACAGGGGTCGGATGGCTACACCTTC | CASSRQGSDGYTF | TRBD1 | . | 13 | TRBJ1-2 | TRBV5-1
TGTGCCAGCAGCCACTCGGGACAGGGATCCTACGAGCAGTACTTC | CASSHSGQGSYEQYF | TRBD1 | . | 15 | TRBJ2-7 | TRBV11-3
TGTGCCAGCAGTTACGGGGACAGGGTACCTAACTATGGCTACACCTTC | CASSYGDRVPNYGYTF | TRBD1 | . | 16 | TRBJ1-2 | TRBV6-5
TGCGCCAGCTCCAACGGGTTCAGCTCCTACGAGCAGTACTTC | CASSNGFSSYEQYF | . | few | 14 | TRBJ2-7 | TRBV10-1
TGTGCCAGCAGAACTGGACAGGGGGTTTATTCACCCCTCCACTTT | CASRTGQGVYSPLHF | TRBD1 | . | 15 | TRBJ1-6 | TRBV6-5
TGTGCCAGCAGCGTGGACAGTAACTATGGCTACACCTTC | CASSVDSNYGYTF | . | few | 13 | TRBJ1-2 | TRBV9
TGTGCCAGCAGCTTACCCGGGGAAAAACTGTTTTTT | CASSLPGEKLFF | . | . | 12 | TRBJ1-4 | TRBV7-2
TGTGCCAGCAGCTTGGGCGGGGGGGGTGATGAGCAGTTCTTC | CASSLGGGGDEQFF | TRBD2 | . | 14 | TRBJ2-1 | TRBV7-7
TGTGCCAGCTCACCGTCAGGCTCCAGGGGCGAGCAGTACTTC | CASSPSGSRGEQYF | . | . | 14 | TRBJ2-7 | TRBV18